Here is one T cell receptor beta chain with its context. Original methodology: Scientists estimated how many nucleated cells there were by amplifying reference gene primers. Assay: immunoSEQ multiplex PCR; the TCRdb copy retains only in-frame clones and omits some. V and J calls and clone size are as listed in that table; D and trimming were resolved from the DNA. The sample includes 130,000 or so clones, about four fifths of them seen just once. This sample is part of a study of blood T cell repertoires in COVID-19. For the study at large: PBMCs, B-cell-depleted T cells, or T cells provided the cDNA or gDNA that made up the material.

V lost 0 bases to trimming and J lost 6 bases, with 17 bases between them. The length of the CDR3 is 17 residues. Germline values: CDR1 SGHTA, CDR2 FQGTGA. The chain links TRBV7-3 to TRBJ2-2; TRBD1 is a possible D gene (6 bases). This receptor was obtained from a human donor in a cohort sampled during active COVID-19. Sequenced: peripheral blood. CDR3 in DNA: TGTGCCAGCAGCTTAACGAGGACGGTGAGGGGGTCCGGGGAGCTGTTTTTT. It encodes CASSLTRTVRGSGELFF.